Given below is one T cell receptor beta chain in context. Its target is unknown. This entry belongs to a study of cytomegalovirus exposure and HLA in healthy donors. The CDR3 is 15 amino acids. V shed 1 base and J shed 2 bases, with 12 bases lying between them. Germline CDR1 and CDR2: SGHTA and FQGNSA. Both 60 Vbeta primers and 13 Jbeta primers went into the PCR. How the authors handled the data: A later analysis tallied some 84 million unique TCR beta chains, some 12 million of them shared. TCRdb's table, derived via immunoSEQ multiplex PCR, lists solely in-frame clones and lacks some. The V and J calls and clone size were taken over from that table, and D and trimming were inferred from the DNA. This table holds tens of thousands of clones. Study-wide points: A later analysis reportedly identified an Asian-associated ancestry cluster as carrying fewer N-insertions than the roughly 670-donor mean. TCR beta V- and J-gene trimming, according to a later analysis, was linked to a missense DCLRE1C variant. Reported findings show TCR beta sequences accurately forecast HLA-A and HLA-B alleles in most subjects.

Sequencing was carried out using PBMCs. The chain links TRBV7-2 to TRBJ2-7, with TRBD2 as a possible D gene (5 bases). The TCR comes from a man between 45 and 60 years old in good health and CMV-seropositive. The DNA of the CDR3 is TGTGCCAGCAGCTTAGGGCTAGCTGCTACCTACGAGCAGTACTTC. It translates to CASSLGLAATYEQYF.